A single sample gave rise to the 30 T cell receptor beta chains below, sequenced in a study of blood T cell repertoires in COVID-19. Method: immunoSEQ multiplex PCR; TCRdb's copy keeps in-frame clones and lacks some. The profile shows 210,000 or so clones, under 80% of them singletons. Sequenced sample: peripheral blood. Source of these receptors: a man aged 50-59 years who had recovered from COVID-19.

This clone was detected a few times. The chain uses TRBV29-1 and TRBJ2-3, with 8 bases aligning to TRBD1. The junction had 2 bases not matched to a gene; V was cut back by 2 bases and J by 4 bases. The CDR3 spans 13 residues. Germline CDR1 reads SQVTM; CDR2 reads ANQGSEA. For the CDR3, the DNA is TGCAGCGTTGAAACGACAGGGGCAGATACGCAGTATTTT. The encoded protein is CSVETTGADTQYF.

This clone was counted between two and nine times. The V call is TRBV27, the J call TRBJ2-3, with 9 bases matching TRBD1. The CDR3 length is 15 residues. The trim removed 7 bases at V and 4 bases at J, leaving 9 bases unmatched. Germline assignment: CDR1 MNHEY and CDR2 SMNVEV (reference sequence). Here the CDR3 DNA reads TGTGCCAGCAACCCCGGGACAGGGACGGCAGATACGCAGTATTTT. Protein: CASNPGTGTADTQYF.

This clone was recorded only once. The V call is TRBV5-6, the J call TRBJ2-1; 11 bases match TRBD1. The V gene's germline CDR1 is SGHDT and CDR2 YYEEEE. V was clipped by 0 bases and J by 8 bases; unmatched bases: 7. The CDR3 contains 16 residues. The CDR3 loop is CASSLAPGQGVYEQFF. CDR3 sequence (DNA): TGTGCCAGCAGCTTGGCCCCGGGACAGGGGGTCTATGAGCAGTTCTTC. The full variable domain, with the rest looked up from reference TRBV5-6 and TRBJ2-1, is DAGVTQSPTHLIKTRGQQVTLRCSPKSGHDTVSWYQQALGQGPQFIFQYYEEEERQRGNFPDRFSGHQFPNYSSELNVNALLLGDSALYLCASSLAPGQGVYEQFFGPGTRLTVL.

The chain's CDR3 is CATLDWDRALQPCFSYNEQFF. CDR3 nucleotide sequence: TGTGCCACCTTAGACTGGGACAGGGCCCTCCAACCTTGTTTCTCCTACAATGAGCAGTTCTTC. The V and J genes are TRBV24-1 and TRBJ2-1; the match to TRBD1 covers 9 bases. Trimming at V came to 9 bases and at J to 0 bases, leaving 23 bases not matched to a gene. Germline V gene sequence: CDR1 KGHDR, CDR2 SFDVKD. The CDR3 loop spans 21 amino acids.

This clone appeared a single time. This chain uses TRBV9 with TRBJ1-1; the D gene is possibly TRBD1 (5 bases). This CDR3 is built from 16 residues. The V and J ends lost 0 bases and 4 bases respectively, with 16 bases between them. The germline V gene has CDR1 SGDLS and CDR2 YYNGEE. CDR3 DNA sequence: TGTGCCAGCAGCGTAGATCGGGGGACCTGGGCCACTGAAGCTTTCTTT. Encoded protein: CASSVDRGTWATEAFF.

The table lists this clone with a count of one. The chain is built from TRBV5-1 and TRBJ2-7; D not certain. The CDR3 covers 13 residues. Germline V lookup: CDR1 SGHRS, CDR2 YFSETQ. Trimming took off 0 bases at V and 3 bases at J, with 7 bases between the two ends. For the CDR3, the DNA is TGCGCCAGCAGCTTGGTTCCGTTCTACGAGCAGTACTTC. This translates into CASSLVPFYEQYF.

This clone was counted a single time. The genes are TRBV2 and TRBJ2-5; D may be TRBD2 (5 bases). The CDR3 totals 16 residues. CDR1 is SNHLY and CDR2 is FYNNEI in the germline V gene. Trimming stripped 7 bases from V and 0 bases from J, with 18 bases between. The CDR3 sequence: CASTPGYGGNQETQYF. CDR3 DNA: TGTGCCAGCACCCCCGGGTATGGAGGAAACCAAGAGACCCAGTACTTC.

This clone appeared a single time. The V call is TRBV7-8, the J call TRBJ2-1; TRBD2 matches at 13 bases. With 4 bases clipped from V and 5 bases from J, the junction kept 5 bases outside the gene matches. CDR3 size: 16 residues. From germline, CDR1 is SGHVS and CDR2 FQNEAQ. The CDR3 DNA is TGTGCCAGCAGCTCGGGACTAGCGGGACTACACAATGAGCAGTTCTTC. Translated: CASSSGLAGLHNEQFF.

As DNA, the CDR3 is TGCGCCAGCAGCGTAACCCTGGGACTAGCGGGGGATAGCTCCTACGAGCAGTACTTC. It translates to CASSVTLGLAGDSSYEQYF. The gene calls are TRBV5-1 and TRBJ2-7, with TRBD2 identical over 14 bases. The J segment lost 0 bases and the V segment lost 4 bases, leaving 12 bases of the junction unmatched. The CDR3 loop spans 19 amino acids. Germline V gene sequence: CDR1 SGHRS, CDR2 YFSETQ.

V gene TRBV11-2 combines with J gene TRBJ2-3, with D tentatively TRBD2 (5 bases). V was shortened by 5 bases and J by 5 bases, with 8 bases between the two germline ends. Germline V lookup: CDR1 SGHAT, CDR2 FQNNGV. The CDR3 spans 12 residues. CDR3 region: CASSQEGDTQYF. CDR3 sequence (DNA): TGTGCCAGCAGCCAAGAGGGAGATACGCAGTATTTT.

V usage is TRBV7-3 and J usage is TRBJ1-2; TRBD1 aligns across 7 bases. V lost 5 bases to trimming and J lost 5 bases; unmatched junction nucleotides: 5. Germline V gene data show CDR1 as SGHTA and CDR2 as FQGTGA. The CDR3 sequence is 13 residues long. CDR3 in amino acids: CASSVDREYGYTF. DNA for the CDR3: TGTGCCAGCAGCGTAGACAGGGAGTATGGCTACACCTTC.

The rearrangement uses TRBV28 and TRBJ2-1; 11 bases line up with TRBD2. The CDR3 has 19 amino acids. CDR1 and CDR2 (germline): MDHEN, SYDVKM. Trimming removed 4 bases from V and 0 bases from J; junction bases left unmatched: 11. In nucleotides, the CDR3 is TGTGCCAGCAGTTCTACCGGGACTAGCGGCTTGAGCTCCTACAATGAGCAGTTCTTC. It is translated as CASSSTGTSGLSSYNEQFF.

V gene TRBV3-1 (or the pseudogene TRBV3-2) combines with J gene TRBJ1-1, with D possibly matching TRBD1 (6 bases). This CDR3 is 14 amino acids long. The germline V and J ends were trimmed by 1 base and 5 bases, with 11 bases remaining between them. The germline V gene has CDR1 LGHDT and CDR2 YNNKEL (reference sequence). CDR3 sequence (DNA): TGTGCCAGCAGCCAAGGAGGGGGAGGGACTGAAGCTTTCTTT. Translated, it gives CASSQGGGGTEAFF.

The chain is built from TRBV11-3 and TRBJ1-1; no definite D call. The CDR3 contains 13 residues. Germline lookup yields CDR1 SGHNT and CDR2 YENEEA. V was shortened by 7 bases and J by 0 bases, with 9 bases between the two germline ends. The CDR3, as DNA: TGTGCCAGCACCCTAAGATTGAACACTGAAGCTTTCTTT. Protein sequence: CASTLRLNTEAFF.

The chain employs TRBV18 and TRBJ2-7; D unclear. From germline, CDR1 is KGHSH and CDR2 LQKENI. V was trimmed by 4 bases and J by 0 bases, leaving 10 bases between them. CDR3 length: 14 amino acids. CDR3 DNA sequence: TGTGCCAGCTCACGCGGCGGTAACTCCTACGAGCAGTACTTC. It specifies CASSRGGNSYEQYF. The full variable domain, completed using reference TRBV18 and TRBJ2-7, is NAGVMQNPRHLVRRRGQEARLRCSPMKGHSHVYWYRQLPEEGLKFMVYLQKENIIDESGMPKERFSAEFPKEGPSILRIQQVVRGDSAAYFCASSRGGNSYEQYFGPGTRLTVT.

V usage is TRBV24-1 and J usage is TRBJ1-5; the D is unclear. The germline CDR1 and CDR2 sequences are KGHDR and SFDVKD. V dropped 12 bases and J dropped 3 bases, with 8 bases sitting between them. The CDR3 has 11 amino acids. In DNA form, the CDR3 reads TGTGCCCCCTCGTTCAATCAGCCCCAGCATTTT. It specifies CAPSFNQPQHF.

In this sample, this clone turned up once. CDR3 protein: CARAHSGRELGDTQYF. The CDR3 bases are TGTGCCAGGGCCCATTCGGGGCGGGAGTTGGGAGATACGCAGTATTTT. V usage is TRBV19 and J usage is TRBJ2-3; TRBD2 agrees at 7 bases. With V trimmed by 9 bases and J by 5 bases, 17 bases remained unmatched. Germline loops: CDR1 LNHDA, CDR2 SQIVND (reference sequence). This CDR3 has 16 amino acids.

The chain couples TRBV28 to TRBJ2-7; possibly TRBD1 for D (6 bases). V gave up 10 bases and J gave up 2 bases, with 18 bases separating them. CDR1 and CDR2 (germline): MDHEN, SYDVKM. The length of the CDR3 is 14 residues. This CDR3 reads CATMVRGSTYEQYF. The CDR3 coding sequence is TGTGCCACCATGGTTAGGGGGTCCACCTACGAGCAGTACTTC.

The chain couples TRBV28 to TRBJ1-5; 8 nucleotides line up with TRBD1. The CDR3 is 15 residues long. Trimming removed 11 bases from V and 7 bases from J; junction bases left unmatched: 16. Per the germline V gene, CDR1 is MDHEN and CDR2 is SYDVKM. For the CDR3, the DNA is TGTGCCGGCATGCCATCTTCAGGGGGCGGACAGCCCCAGCATTTT. Translation gives CAGMPSSGGGQPQHF.

This clone was seen once. The genes are TRBV7-8 and TRBJ2-7; TRBD1 matches 9 bases. Germline V gene sequence: CDR1 SGHVS, CDR2 FQNEAQ. This CDR3 spans 14 amino acids. J was trimmed by 2 bases and V by 5 bases; bases with no gene match: 4. For the CDR3, the DNA is TGTGCCAGCAGCCCGGGGACAGGGACCTACGAGCAGTACTTC. Protein product: CASSPGTGTYEQYF.

J is TRBJ2-2 and V is TRBV9; 7 bases are a match to TRBD2. This CDR3 is built from 19 residues. Germline V lookup: CDR1 SGDLS, CDR2 YYNGEE. The V segment lost 3 bases and the J segment 2 bases; nucleotides outside the gene matches: 16. The CDR3 nucleotides read TGTGCCAGCAGCGGAGAAGGGGAGGGCTCCCGCATTAACACCGGGGAGCTGTTTTTT. Encoded protein: CASSGEGEGSRINTGELFF.

The chain recombines TRBV25-1 with TRBJ2-1; the D gene is possibly TRBD2 (6 bases). Trimming removed 0 bases at V and 6 bases at J, with 15 bases between. This CDR3 comprises 16 residues. Germline V gene sequence: CDR1 MGHDK, CDR2 SYGVNS. In DNA, the CDR3 is TGTGCCAGCAGTGAATATTGGGGGGATAGCGTCAATGAGCAGTTCTTC. This gives the protein CASSEYWGDSVNEQFF.

The CDR3 is CASSAIGSGTDTQYF. The CDR3 DNA reads TGCGCCAGCAGCGCAATAGGTAGCGGCACAGATACGCAGTATTTT. The rearrangement joins TRBV4-1 to TRBJ2-3, with D maybe TRBD2 (5 bases). This CDR3 comprises 15 residues. CDR1 is MGHRA and CDR2 is YSYEKL in the germline V gene. Trimming shortened V by 5 bases and J by 1 base, and 13 bases separated the two germline ends.

The V gene is TRBV19, the J gene TRBJ1-2, with 11 bases identical to TRBD1. The CDR3 extends over 17 amino acids. J gave up 4 bases and V 5 bases, and 12 bases lay outside the gene matches. In germline, CDR1 is LNHDA, CDR2 SQIVND (reference sequence). CDR3 amino acids: CASSWTTGTGGAYGYTF. The CDR3 bases are TGTGCCAGTAGTTGGACAACCGGGACAGGGGGTGCCTATGGCTACACCTTC.

The CDR3 loop is CAWRLWGGRAYNEQFF. CDR3 nucleotide sequence: TGTGCCTGGAGGCTTTGGGGGGGGAGGGCCTACAATGAGCAGTTCTTC. This chain uses TRBV30 with TRBJ2-1; TRBD2 matches 7 bases. This CDR3 spans 16 amino acids. V shed 3 bases, J shed 2 bases, and the junction held 10 bases outside the gene matches. CDR1 is GTSNPN and CDR2 is SVGIG in the germline V gene (reference sequence).

The V and J genes are TRBV28 and TRBJ2-5; the D gene is possibly TRBD2 (7 bases). The germline CDR1 and CDR2 sequences are MDHEN and SYDVKM. The CDR3 runs 16 residues. Deletions cut 5 bases from V and 5 bases from J, with 21 bases between. The CDR3: CASSISTRGGRETQYF. The CDR3 nucleotides are TGTGCCAGCAGTATTTCTACTAGGGGGGGCCGGGAGACCCAGTACTTC.

The V gene is TRBV5-1, the J gene TRBJ2-1; the D gene is possibly TRBD1 (6 bases). V was cut by 5 bases and J by 3 bases, with 18 bases left in between. The CDR3 covers 16 residues. Germline V lookup: CDR1 SGHRS, CDR2 YFSETQ. This CDR3 is CASSPDSEFFYNEQFF. CDR3 bases: TGCGCCAGCAGTCCGGACAGTGAGTTTTTCTACAATGAGCAGTTCTTC.

The chain links TRBV20-1 to TRBJ2-1; D not certain. The CDR3 has 10 amino acids. V lost 6 bases to trimming and J lost 5 bases, with 5 bases between them. The germline V gene encodes CDR1 DFQATT and CDR2 SNEGSKA (reference sequence). The CDR3 nucleotides read TGCAGTGCCCGCGACAATGAGCAGTTCTTC. Translating gives CSARDNEQFF.

The genes are TRBV30 and TRBJ2-6, with TRBD2 as a possible D gene (7 bases). This CDR3 has 15 residues. V dropped 2 bases and J dropped 2 bases, with 10 bases sitting between them. Germline CDR1 GTSNPN, CDR2 SVGIG (reference sequence). The CDR3 DNA sequence: TGTGCCTGGAGTAAGGGGGGGGCTGGGGCCAACGTCCTGACTTTC. It is translated as CAWSKGGAGANVLTF.

The V gene is TRBV15, the J gene TRBJ1-2; 10 bases map to TRBD1. The CDR3 is made up of 14 amino acids. In germline, CDR1 is LNHNV, CDR2 YYDKDF (reference sequence). V lost 7 bases, J lost 6 bases, and 8 bases stayed unmatched. CDR3 DNA: TGTGCCACCACGACAGGGGGCAAAGGAAATGGCTACACCTTC. This codes for CATTTGGKGNGYTF. The variable domain in full, completed from reference TRBV15 and TRBJ1-2, reads DAMVIQNPRYQVTQFGKPVTLSCSQTLNHNVMYWYQQKSSQAPKLLFHYYDKDFNNEADTPDNFQSRRPNTSFCFLDIRSPGLGDTAMYLCATTTGGKGNGYTFGSGTRLTVV.